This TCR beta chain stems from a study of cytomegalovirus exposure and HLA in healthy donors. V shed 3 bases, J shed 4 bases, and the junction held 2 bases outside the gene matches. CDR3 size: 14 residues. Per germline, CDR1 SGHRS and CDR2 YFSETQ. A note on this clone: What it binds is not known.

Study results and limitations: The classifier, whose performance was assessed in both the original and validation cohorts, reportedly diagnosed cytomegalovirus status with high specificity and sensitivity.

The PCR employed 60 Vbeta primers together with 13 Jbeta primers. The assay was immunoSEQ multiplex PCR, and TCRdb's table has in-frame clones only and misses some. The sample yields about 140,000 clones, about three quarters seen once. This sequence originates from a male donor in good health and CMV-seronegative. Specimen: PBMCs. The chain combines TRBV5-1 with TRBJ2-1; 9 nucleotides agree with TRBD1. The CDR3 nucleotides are TGCGCCAGCAGCTACGGACAGGGGTACAATGAGCAGTTCTTC. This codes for CASSYGQGYNEQFF.